This T cell receptor (beta chain) was identified during a study of chemoradiotherapy in HPV16-positive cancers. The germline V gene encodes CDR1 SGHTA and CDR2 FQGTGA. Trimming pared 1 base from V and 1 base from J, leaving 13 bases between. This CDR3 spans 16 amino acids. Data came from immunoSEQ multiplex PCR; TCRdb stores just in-frame clones and leaves some out. The sample has approximately 1,500 clones, approximately 85% seen once. The sequence came from a human donor with HPV-associated anogenital cancer. The chain carries TRBV7-3 and TRBJ1-1, with D possibly being TRBD1 (5 bases). The material sequenced was tumor tissue, taken from a patient who underwent chemoradiotherapy. The CDR3 is CASSLNSRGTNTEAFF. The CDR3 DNA is TGTGCCAGCAGCTTAAACTCGCGGGGGACGAACACTGAAGCTTTCTTT.